The T cell receptor (beta chain) under discussion was sequenced for a study of T-cell memory formation after mild COVID-19. Sample barcodes and UMIs were carried by the TCR alpha and TCR beta cDNA libraries that 5'RACE generated with constant-segment primers. In TCRdb, the 5' RACE reads were re-called with MiXCR into one record per CDR3 protein. The sample yields about 540,000 distinct CDR3 sequences, about a fifth seen once. The CDR3 is 13 amino acids. Germline lookup yields CDR1 SQVTM and CDR2 ANQGSEA. The germline V and J ends were trimmed by 1 base and 0 bases, with 6 bases remaining between them. Study-wide findings and caveats: Chiefly within CM and EM were the contracting CD4+ clones; CD8+ ones were within EMRA. Cross-reactive memory appears to have joined, as suggested by some responding clones showing up in pre-infection memory.

In this sample, this clonotype turned up a few times. Its antigen is not known. Input material: PBMCs or a T cell subset sorted from them (not recorded which). The genes are TRBV29-1 and TRBJ2-5, with D possibly called TRBD1 or TRBD2 (5 bases each). The receptor's source is an adult woman who had mild COVID-19 (a few samples of this study predate the infection). Cell type and time point are not known. CDR3: CSVEGGDQETQYF. Here the CDR3 DNA reads TGCAGCGTTGAAGGAGGGGACCAAGAGACCCAGTACTTC.